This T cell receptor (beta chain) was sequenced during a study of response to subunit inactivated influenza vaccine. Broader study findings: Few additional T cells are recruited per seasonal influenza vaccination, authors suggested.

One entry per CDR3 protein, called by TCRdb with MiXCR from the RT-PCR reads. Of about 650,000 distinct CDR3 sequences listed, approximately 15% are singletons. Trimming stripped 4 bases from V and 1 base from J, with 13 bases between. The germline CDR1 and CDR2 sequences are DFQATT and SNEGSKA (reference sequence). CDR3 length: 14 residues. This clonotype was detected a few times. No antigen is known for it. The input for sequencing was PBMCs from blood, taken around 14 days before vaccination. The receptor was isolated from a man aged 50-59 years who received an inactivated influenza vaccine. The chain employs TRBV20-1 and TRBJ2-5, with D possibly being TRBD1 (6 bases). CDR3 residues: CSATGTLLQETQYF. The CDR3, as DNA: TGCAGTGCTACCGGGACACTGCTCCAAGAGACCCAGTACTTC.